These T cell receptor beta chains were read from a single sample in a study of cytomegalovirus exposure and HLA in healthy donors. Some clones are missing from TCRdb's copy, which holds only in-frame ones; the method was immunoSEQ multiplex PCR. Among some 200,000 clones listed, 84% were seen once. Source material: PBMCs. Source of these receptors: a woman between 45 and 65 years old in good health and CMV-seropositive. CDR3s leave out the opening cysteine and the closing phenylalanine or tryptophan. Where a row states a size, it is once, few, many or the class of an expanded clone; other rows omit it.

CDR3 length	clone size	J gene	V gene	CDR3 protein
12	.	TRBJ2-7	TRBV11-2	ASSLGDYPVEQY
13	.	TRBJ1-1	TRBV7-8	ASSSSGGGNTEAF
14	once	TRBJ1-1	TRBV19	ASSASGASVDTEAF
13	.	TRBJ2-7	TRBV4-1	ASSQTGQGRDEQY
11	once	TRBJ2-3	TRBV7-3	ASSLPSTDTQY
13	.	TRBJ1-5	TRBV5-1	ASSLGGASNQPQH
14	.	TRBJ1-6	TRBV2	ASSHQTTGRNSPLH
14	.	TRBJ2-6	TRBV6-5	ASSYHGGSGANVLT
12	.	TRBJ2-5	TRBV11-2	ASSLGLAGGQQY
12	.	TRBJ2-7	TRBV25-1	ASSSPGGRYEQY
13	.	TRBJ2-2	TRBV7-2	ASSFGGAGTGELF
13	.	TRBJ1-4	TRBV7-2	ASSRAGQGYEKLF
12	.	TRBJ1-2	TRBV13	ASRGGMGESGYT
14	.	TRBJ1-4	TRBV11-2	ASSFYPQATNEKLF
13	.	TRBJ2-6	TRBV7-8	ASSPGSSGANVLT
13	.	TRBJ1-6	TRBV9	ASSPRGQDNSPLH
12	.	TRBJ2-7	TRBV6-5	ASRRGAGDYEQY
13	once	TRBJ1-5	TRBV6-1	ASRGQGTLNQPQH
13	.	TRBJ1-2	TRBV7-9	ASSLGADLKRGYT
13	.	TRBJ1-2	TRBV5-4	ASSWAGPPNYGYT
16	.	TRBJ1-5	TRBV19	ASSILSGGRGGNQPQH
9	.	TRBJ2-7	TRBV6-1	ASRETYEQY
13	.	TRBJ2-3	TRBV5-4	ASSQVSVGTDTQY
11	.	TRBJ2-5	TRBV6-5	ASRLGPEETQY
8	.	TRBJ1-2	TRBV6-1	ASSSVGYT
12	.	TRBJ2-7	TRBV7-8	ASSPGWDFDEQY
13	.	TRBJ2-3	TRBV10-1	ASTQGVASTDTQY